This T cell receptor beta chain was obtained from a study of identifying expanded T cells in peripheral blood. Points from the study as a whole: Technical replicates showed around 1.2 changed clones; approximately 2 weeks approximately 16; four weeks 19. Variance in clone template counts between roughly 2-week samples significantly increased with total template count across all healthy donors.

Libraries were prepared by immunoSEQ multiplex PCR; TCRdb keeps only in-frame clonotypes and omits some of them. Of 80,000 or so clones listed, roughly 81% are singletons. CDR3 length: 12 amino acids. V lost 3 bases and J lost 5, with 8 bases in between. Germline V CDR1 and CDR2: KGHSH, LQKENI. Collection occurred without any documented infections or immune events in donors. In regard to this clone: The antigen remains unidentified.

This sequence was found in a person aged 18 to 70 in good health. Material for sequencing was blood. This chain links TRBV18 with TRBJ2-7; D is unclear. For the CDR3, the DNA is TGTGCCAGCTCACCGACCTGGGACGAGCAGTACTTC. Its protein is CASSPTWDEQYF.